This T cell receptor beta chain is drawn from a study of cytomegalovirus exposure and HLA in healthy donors (dated by TCRdb to about 2017). About the investigation overall: According to an earlier analysis of a few hundred of the donors, 200 million or so T cells yielded over 90 million unique TCR beta sequences and about 300 Gb of sequence data. Alongside the repertoire data, information on donor age, sex, ethnicity and CMV serostatus was compiled. The T cell repertoires of some 670 subjects were profiled by immunosequencing and related to cytomegalovirus serostatus. A handful of DR-DQ haplotypes were treated as single units for association and clustering because of strong linkage in the cohort. Among the roughly 400 genotyped donors, around 81% belonged to the genetic ancestry cluster associated with self-reported Caucasian donors. In addition to the first cohort of roughly 670 subjects, a separate validation cohort of approximately 130 different subjects was used. Typing coverage varied by locus: roughly 620-640 donors for A, B, C, DRB1 and DQB1; around 560 for DQA1; around 610 for DPA1; roughly 450 for DPB1. A later genetic analysis used genome-wide SNP genotypes for about 65% of the 666 donors, treating that subset as a discovery cohort. In a later analysis, previously published TCR beta repertoires from 666 donors were re-analyzed and high-resolution HLA genotyping was added so that TCR occurrence patterns could be studied. An early release covering over 500 HLA-typed donors comprised 250 to 350 gigabases of sequencing data and approximately 85 million unique TCR sequences. The study was designed to test whether signatures of past pathogen exposure could be identified by cataloging public T cell receptors. In an earlier analysis of roughly 540 of the donors, high-throughput TCR beta sequencing was used to judge whether each TCR beta V gene segment behaved as functional or pseudogenic. Among a few hundred genotyped donors of the cohort, an average of about 240,000 unique TCR beta nucleotide sequences were sequenced per donor, roughly 20% of them non-productive. HLA typing covered class I and class II loci at four-digit resolution. High-throughput TCR immunosequencing, statistical association of individual TCRs with disease status, and machine learning were combined to predict cytomegalovirus infection status. Every discovery cohort repertoire had been produced on one sequencing platform. Rather than drawing on any new phenotypic data, the later analysis identified candidate immune exposures from TCR beta sequences and the way those sequences occurred across donors.

On the study overall, not on this receptor specifically: In a later analysis, most CMV-associated TCR beta chains were found to appear HLA-restricted, with HLA associations seemingly driven largely by CMV exposure. Broadly in line with IMGT annotations, most TCR beta V segments showed up in productive rearrangements about 87% or about 30% of the time in an earlier analysis of 450 to 600 of the donors. Sequencing depth was assumed to be roughly uniform across donors in the presence/absence analyses, though that assumption may not hold. A further reported finding was that TCR beta sequences accurately predicted the HLA-A and HLA-B alleles for most subjects in the first cohort. An association between a missense DCLRE1C variant and V-gene and J-gene trimming of TCR beta chains was found in a later genetic analysis and replicated in an independent cohort. Immune exposure information for the cohort was limited to CMV serostatus. In a later analysis, 16,951 TCR beta sequences were associated with specific HLA alleles at a false discovery rate of 0.05. The authors suggested that the approach could potentially be extended to other disease states and immunological phenotypes. A total of around 150 TCR beta chains were listed by the study as associated with cytomegalovirus. Most TCR sequences were seen in very few donors, while some public TCRs were found in many individuals. A later analysis reported that several top co-occurrence clusters appeared linked to parvovirus B19, influenza, CMV and Epstein-Barr virus. In a later analysis, the rate of TCR association differed among HLA loci, with DRB1 alleles having the most associated TCRs and HLA-C alleles having the fewest. Compared with equally common non-associated chains, HLA-associated TCR beta chains in a later analysis were more clonally expanded and had lower generation probabilities. The earlier analysis of approximately 560 of the donors excluded 15 to 20 rarely observed V segments, including chromosome 9 orphons, because counts were too low. A group of highly shared sequence variants was considered likely to be a technical artifact of the sequencing pipeline. The classifier was reported to diagnose cytomegalovirus status with high specificity and sensitivity in both the original and validation cohorts. In vitro tests confirmed that a few of the cytomegalovirus-associated TCR beta chains recognize cytomegalovirus antigens. Compared with the roughly 670-donor mean, donors in an Asian-associated ancestry cluster had fewer N-insertions in productive TCRs, according to a later genetic analysis. HLA typing was unavailable for some donors at each locus, so association tests used only the typed subset. Only TCR beta chains were sequenced in this cohort, and the absence of alpha or paired-chain data limited detectable features. When HLA alleles, especially DR and DQ, strongly co-occurred, attributing TCR associations to individual alleles was difficult. Correlated functional status among segregating V segments might reflect linkage disequilibrium, but an unknown experimental factor could not be ruled out. Some IMGT-functional V segments, including TRBV6-2 and TRBV6-3, could not be told apart with the 87-base-pair reads, so those segments were excluded.

Including the terminal cysteine and phenylalanine, the CDR3 comprises 12 residues. Kept here is only the CDR3 DNA, which spans 36 bases and is read in frame from base 1. CDR1 and CDR2 are read off the germline V gene (reference sequence) as LNHDA and SQIVND. V and J lose 10 bases and 5 bases, and a span of 12 bases separates them. A remark on this clone: No cognate antigen has been identified for it. Per-base qualities were not stored, and no clone one base away is much larger.

The cohort was made up of 500 to 850 healthy bone marrow donors. At the time of sampling, all cohort members were nominally healthy, though unrecorded immune exposures were likely present. The donor tested CMV seropositive, placing the donor among the 289 seropositive members of the cohort. A peripheral blood sample was collected from each donor, and TCR beta sequencing was performed on peripheral blood mononuclear cells. Genomic DNA was extracted from the blood cell samples with the Qiagen DNeasy Blood Extraction Kit. The library was built by means of the immunoSEQ multiplex PCR assay. For the multiplex PCR, a mixture combining 60 forward primers for TCR Vbeta segments and 13 reverse primers for TCR Jbeta segments was used. A multiplex PCR assay on genomic DNA amplified the CDR3 region of rearranged TCR beta genes. On the Illumina HiSeq System, the amplified TCR beta libraries were sequenced as 87-base-pair reads. The paper's data handling went like this. Across the 600 to 700 repertoires, a later analysis counted 60 million to 90 million unique TCR beta chains, some 11 million of which were shared by at least two donors. A nearest-neighbor algorithm error-corrected the raw reads and collapsed the reads into unique sequences, merging closely related sequences to remove PCR and sequencing errors. V, D and J gene segments were assigned by aligning CDR3 sequences to IMGT reference sequences. For a sequence to be retained, a match of at least six nucleotides to both a V gene segment and a J gene segment was required. A rearrangement was called productive if the CDR3 had no stop codons and remained in frame with V and J, and every other rearrangement was called non-productive. CDR3 was defined by IMGT convention, running from the second conserved V-encoded cysteine to the conserved J-encoded phenylalanine. Sequences without an unambiguous match to a single V gene segment were excluded from the earlier analysis of several hundred of the donors. An earlier analysis of fewer than 650 of the donors classified V segments as functional when productive rearrangements were above 56.7% and as segregating when the standard deviation between donors was above 5%. A statistical classification framework was developed to diagnose cytomegalovirus status using the catalog of TCR beta chain sequences. V and J gene assignment, in a later analysis, came from comparing TCR nucleotide sequences with IMGT/GENE-DB human TR gene sequences. Using the TCRdist pipeline, a later analysis assigned CDR3 sequences along with most-parsimonious VDJ recombination scenarios. In a later analysis, every TCR beta chain was defined by the combination of its CDR3 amino acid sequence and its V-gene family, and reads without a unique V-gene family were dropped. A later analysis removed 600 or so highly shared, low-generation-probability nucleotide sequences to deal with suspected cross-contamination and a sequencing artifact. A later analysis calculated a clonal expansion index for each public chain from normalized within-repertoire ranks of inferred template counts. A later analysis computed generation probabilities with a VDJ recombination model fitted to out-of-frame rearrangements, and checked the results against IGoR. In a later analysis, hypergeometric tests were used to score TCR-TCR, TCR-HLA and TCR-CMV co-occurrence, with a repertoire-size bias correction applied to TCR pairs. In a later analysis, false discovery rates were estimated by permuting HLA or CMV assignments 20 times. A later analysis grouped co-occurring TCRs with DBSCAN, adding TCRdist sequence similarity when clustering within HLA-allele-positive subsets. For co-occurrence clustering, repertoires with fewer than 30,000 or more than 120,000 public chains were excluded, along with five repertoires with anomalous nucleotide sharing. TCRdb re-hosts the immuneACCESS table, in-frame sequences only. Its copies lack some clones; in the studies checked, an unresolved V gene accounts for under half of them, and the cause for the rest is not known. That table is the source of V, J and clone size, and D and trimming were worked out from the DNA. The table for this sample lists about 160,000 clones; over 70% of them were counted only once. The top ten clonotypes cover 8.5% to 10% of the sample.

Sample: PBMCs. This chain joins TRBV19 to TRBJ1-5; the D region possibly corresponds to TRBD1 (6 bases align). This clonotype originated in a young man in good health and CMV-seropositive. The CDR3 amino acid sequence is: CATSGAYQPQHF. In nucleotide form, the sequence is TGTGCCACCTCAGGGGCGTATCAGCCCCAGCATTTT.